The 25 T cell receptor beta chains reported below all come from one sample, sequenced in a study of tumor and adjacent non-tumor tissue in lung cancer. This sample's RNA came from whole unsorted tissue. Three rounds of nested PCR, following a modified ARM-PCR protocol, produced the TCRbeta library. TCRdb processed the multiplex PCR reads anew with MiXCR; each CDR3 protein has one entry. The sample includes 100,000 to 150,000 distinct CDR3 sequences, over 65% of them seen just once. Sample: lung tumor tissue. These receptor sequences come from a man under 40 with non-small cell lung cancer.

Worth noting for this clonotype: Since a much larger clone is just one base distant, this may be a read error. The chain links TRBV11-1 to TRBJ1-5; D may be TRBD1 (6 bases). This CDR3 contains 14 residues. CDR1 and CDR2 (germline): SGHAT, FQDESV (reference sequence). CDR3 DNA sequence: TGTGCCAGCGGCTTGGGGGCTGGGGATCAGCCCCAGCATTTT. As protein: CASGLGAGDQPQHF.

Concerning this clonotype: A much more abundant neighbour one base away suggests this may be a read error. The chain carries TRBV4-2 and TRBJ2-3; TRBD2 matches 9 bases. This CDR3 has 17 amino acids. Germline V gene sequence: CDR1 LGHNA, CDR2 YNFKEQ. The CDR3 here is CANSQELAGMRTDTQYF. The DNA of the CDR3 is TGTGCCAACAGCCAAGAGCTAGCGGGGATGCGCACAGATACGCAGTATTTT.

Notes on this clonotype: This may be a read error: a much more frequent sequence differs by one nucleotide. The J gene is TRBJ1-1, the V gene TRBV20-1; D uncertain. Germline CDR1 DFQATT, CDR2 SNEGSKA (reference sequence). This CDR3 spans 14 amino acids. The CDR3 here is CIASWTRPASEAFF. The CDR3 nucleotides are TGCATTGCTAGCTGGACCCGGCCCGCCTCTGAAGCTTTCTTT.

This clonotype was picked up many times. This chain joins TRBV11-3 and TRBJ2-3; D is uncertain. The CDR3 has 14 residues. Trimming took off 5 bases at V and 5 bases at J, with 14 bases between the two ends. Per the germline V gene, CDR1 is SGHNT and CDR2 is YENEEA. The CDR3 DNA sequence: TGTGCCAGCAGCCCCCTAACCTGGGGAGATACGCAGTATTTT. Its protein product is CASSPLTWGDTQYF.

This clonotype was counted many times. The V gene is TRBV20-1, the J gene TRBJ1-1, with D maybe TRBD1 (6 bases). CDR1 DFQATT and CDR2 SNEGSKA come from the germline V gene (reference sequence). V was cut by 5 bases and J by 5 bases, with 21 bases left in between. CDR3 length: 15 amino acids. The CDR3 sequence: CSAPRGRGRGTEAFF. The CDR3 DNA reads TGCAGTGCTCCAAGGGGGAGGGGGAGGGGGACTGAAGCTTTCTTT.

This clonotype was observed a few times. This chain connects TRBV12-3 or TRBV12-4 to TRBJ1-1; the match to TRBD1 covers 9 bases. V trimming: 7 bases; J trimming: 1 base; junction bases outside the gene matches: 4. The CDR3 is 14 residues long. The chain's CDR3 is CASNRQGENTEAFF. In DNA form, the CDR3 reads TGTGCCAGCAATAGACAGGGGGAGAACACTGAAGCTTTCTTT.

The sample holds many counts of this clonotype. The V call is TRBV12-3 or TRBV12-4, the J call TRBJ2-7, with D uncertain. Trimming took off 1 base at V and 2 bases at J, with 12 bases between the two ends. This CDR3 spans 15 amino acids. CDR3 sequence (DNA): TGTGCCAGCAGTTTAGGGCGCCAGCGTGCCTACGAGCAGTACTTC. Translated: CASSLGRQRAYEQYF.

The CDR3 spells CTCYHSGANEQFF. The CDR3 bases are TGTACCTGCTACCACAGCGGGGCCAATGAGCAGTTCTTC. The chain has TRBV6-2 or TRBV6-3 and TRBJ2-1, with 7 bases that match TRBD2. The V gene's germline CDR1 is MNHEY and CDR2 SVGEGT. This CDR3 spans 13 amino acids.

As for this clonotype: An end of the junction differs from the germline gene, which may be a read error. V usage is TRBV6-5 and J usage is TRBJ1-1; D unresolved. CDR1 is MNHEY, CDR2 SVGAGI, per germline. This CDR3 has 13 residues. The chain's CDR3 is CARSYRENTEAFF. CDR3 coding DNA: TGTGCCAGAAGCTACCGTGAGAACACCGAAGCTTTCTTT.

This clonotype has just a few counts. A much larger clone sits a single nucleotide away, making a read error possible. The chain joins TRBV4-1 to TRBJ2-1; the D gene is possibly TRBD2 (5 bases). V was trimmed by 3 bases and J by 8 bases, leaving 17 bases between them. The CDR3 sequence is 15 residues long. Per the germline V gene, CDR1 is MGHRA and CDR2 is YSYEKL. The CDR3 bases are TGCGCCAGCAGCCACACAAGGACTGGTAGGGATGAGCAGTTCTTC. Protein: CASSHTRTGRDEQFF.

In this sample, this clonotype turned up many times. The chain has TRBV10-2 and TRBJ1-2; maybe TRBD1 (5 bases). Germline V gives CDR1 WSHSY, CDR2 SAAADI. The CDR3 length is 14 residues. Trimming left V 4 bases short and J 5 bases short, with 14 bases between. The CDR3 loop reads CASSGYPTVYGYTF. CDR3 nucleotides: TGCGCCAGCAGTGGTTATCCGACAGTTTATGGCTACACCTTC.

This clonotype was counted a single time. One junction end disagrees with the germline gene, perhaps due to a read error. The chain joins TRBV20-1 to TRBJ2-5, with 7 bases lining up with TRBD2. The length of the CDR3 is 15 residues. Germline CDR1 and CDR2: DFQATT and SNEGSKA (reference sequence). CDR3 in amino acids: CSARDFGLGEETQYF. In nucleotides, the CDR3 is TGTAGTGCTAGAGATTTTGGACTAGGGGAAGAGACCCAGTACTTC.

This chain uses TRBV12-3 or TRBV12-4 with TRBJ1-5; no clear D. This CDR3 has 14 residues. V lost 6 bases and J lost 0, with 9 bases in between. The CDR3 nucleotides are TGTGCCAGCAGCTTTATTGGTAGCAATCAGCCCCAGCATTTT. Encoded protein: CASSFIGSNQPQHF.

A few counts support this clonotype. The V gene is TRBV24-1, the J gene TRBJ2-2, with D tentatively TRBD1 (6 bases). The germline CDR1 and CDR2 sequences are KGHDR and SFDVKD. The CDR3 runs to 14 residues. Trimming removed 8 bases at V and 4 bases at J, with 13 bases between. CDR3 bases: TGTGCCACCACCAATACAGGGACCACCGGGGAGCTGTTTTTT. This translates into CATTNTGTTGELFF.

This clonotype came up a few times. The chain combines TRBV14 with TRBJ1-1; D remains ambiguous. CDR3 length: 15 amino acids. Germline CDR1 is SGHDN and CDR2 is FVKESK. Trimming cost V 0 bases and J 1 base, with 9 bases left between them. The CDR3 nucleotides are TGTGCCAGCAGCCAAGAGCGGTCAGGGAACACTGAAGCTTTCTTT. It translates to CASSQERSGNTEAFF.

A word on this clonotype: Compared with germline, one end of the junction differs, possibly owing to a read error. The chain uses TRBV6-6 and TRBJ1-2; no firm D call. Germline CDR1 and CDR2: MNHNY and SVGAGI (reference sequence). This CDR3 contains 12 residues. Written as DNA, the CDR3 is TGTGACAGCAGTCCCCGGGGATATGGCTACACCTTC. Amino acid sequence: CDSSPRGYGYTF.

Of note for this clonotype: One end of the junction does not line up with germline, which may come from a read error. The chain joins TRBV11-2 to TRBJ1-1; TRBD1 matches 7 bases. Germline assignment: CDR1 SGHAT and CDR2 FQNNGV. This CDR3 spans 13 amino acids. CDR3 in DNA: TGTGCCACTGCCGGGACAGAGGGAACTGGAGCTTTCTTT. It codes for CATAGTEGTGAFF. Filled out from reference TRBV11-2 and TRBJ1-1, the complete variable domain reads EAGVAQSPRYKIIEKRQSVAFWCNPISGHATLYWYQQILGQGPKLLIQFQNNGVVDDSQLPKDRFSAERLKGVDSTLKIQPAKLEDSAVYLCATAGTEGTGAFFGQGTRLTVV.

This clonotype appeared a few times. One junction end disagrees with the germline gene, perhaps due to a read error. The CDR3 protein is CAGSLASSYNEQFF. The CDR3, as DNA: TGCGCCGGCAGCTTGGCCAGCTCCTACAATGAGCAGTTCTTC. V and J are TRBV5-1 and TRBJ2-1; D is unclear. CDR1 SGHRS and CDR2 YFSETQ come from the germline V gene. This CDR3 contains 14 residues.

V and J are TRBV5-1 and TRBJ1-1, with a weak D call TRBD1 (5 bases). The germline CDR1 and CDR2 sequences are SGHRS and YFSETQ. Trimming pared 3 bases from V and 0 bases from J, leaving 15 bases between. The CDR3 has 16 residues. CDR3 coding DNA: TGCGCCAGCAGCTACCCGGTGGGGGGACTGAACACTGAAGCTTTCTTT. This encodes CASSYPVGGLNTEAFF.

For this clonotype: Compared with germline, one end of the junction differs, possibly owing to a read error. V gene TRBV20-1 combines with J gene TRBJ2-1, with 7 bases lining up with TRBD2. This CDR3 comprises 14 residues. Germline V gene sequence: CDR1 DFQATT, CDR2 SNEGSKA (reference sequence). The CDR3, as DNA: TGCAATGCTAGAGTCGCGGGAGACTACAATGAGCAGTTCTTC. It specifies CNARVAGDYNEQFF.

This clonotype was counted a single time. One end of the junction fails to match germline, which may point to a read error. The chain uses TRBV7-8 and TRBJ2-5; a possible D gene is TRBD2 (5 bases). This CDR3 is built from 16 residues. The germline V gene encodes CDR1 SGHVS and CDR2 FQNEAQ. CDR3 in amino acids: CTSSRSEGARQETQYF. As DNA, the CDR3 is TGTACCAGCAGCCGTAGCGAGGGCGCTCGGCAAGAGACCCAGTACTTC.

A word on this clonotype: Germline and junction disagree at one end, which may indicate a read error. The genes are TRBV20-1 and TRBJ1-2; the D gene is possibly TRBD1 (5 bases). The germline V gene encodes CDR1 DFQATT and CDR2 SNEGSKA (reference sequence). The CDR3 extends over 16 amino acids. The CDR3 loop is CSARDSGSGANYGYIF. The DNA of the CDR3 is TGCAGTGCTAGAGATTCAGGGAGCGGAGCTAACTATGGCTACATCTTT.

J is TRBJ1-1 and V is TRBV5-6, with D uncertain. Germline loops: CDR1 SGHDT, CDR2 YYEEEE. The CDR3 loop spans 16 amino acids. V was pared by 3 bases and J by 4 bases, with 19 bases between. CDR3 sequence reads: CASSSTRTEVGTEAFF. The CDR3 DNA sequence: TGTGCCAGCAGCTCCACCAGAACAGAGGTGGGCACTGAAGCTTTCTTT.

A remark on this clonotype: A clone one base away is much larger, so this may be a read error. Because the CDR3 is missing its conserved closing phenylalanine or tryptophan, this is likely a read error. The CDR3 nucleotides read TGTGCCAGCAGTTTTTGGACAGTCGTCATGAACACTGAAGCTTTCATT. Amino acid sequence: CASSFWTVVMNTEAFI. This rearrangement joins TRBV12-3 or TRBV12-4 to TRBJ1-1, with a possible D match to TRBD1 (6 bases). The V end was cut by 3 bases, the J end by 0 bases, with 14 bases between. This CDR3 is 16 amino acids long.

This CDR3 reads CASSSLAGVYEQYF. The CDR3, as DNA: TGTGCCAGCAGTTCCCTAGCGGGGGTCTACGAGCAGTACTTC. The chain combines TRBV28 with TRBJ2-7; 10 bases are a match to TRBD2. V was pared by 4 bases and J by 3 bases, with 3 bases of the junction left unmatched. Germline CDR1 is MDHEN and CDR2 is SYDVKM. CDR3 length: 14 residues.